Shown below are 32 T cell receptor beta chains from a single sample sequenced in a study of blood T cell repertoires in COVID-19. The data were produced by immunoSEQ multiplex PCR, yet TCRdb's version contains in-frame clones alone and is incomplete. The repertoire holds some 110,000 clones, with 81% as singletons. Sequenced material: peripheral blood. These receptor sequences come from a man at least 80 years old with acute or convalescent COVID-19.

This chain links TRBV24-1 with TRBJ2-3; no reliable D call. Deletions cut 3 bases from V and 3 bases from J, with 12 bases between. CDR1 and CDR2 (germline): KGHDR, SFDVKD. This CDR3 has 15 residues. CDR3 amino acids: CATSDAETPTDTQYF. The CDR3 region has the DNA TGTGCCACCAGTGATGCTGAGACTCCGACAGATACGCAGTATTTT.

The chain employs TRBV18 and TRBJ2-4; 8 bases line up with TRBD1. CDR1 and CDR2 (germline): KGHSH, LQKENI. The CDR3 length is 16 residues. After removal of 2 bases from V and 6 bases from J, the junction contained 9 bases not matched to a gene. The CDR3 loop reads CASSPSYRTGRNIQYF. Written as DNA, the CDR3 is TGTGCCAGCTCACCATCGTATCGGACAGGGAGAAACATTCAGTACTTC. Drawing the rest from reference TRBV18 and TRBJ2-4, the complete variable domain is NAGVMQNPRHLVRRRGQEARLRCSPMKGHSHVYWYRQLPEEGLKFMVYLQKENIIDESGMPKERFSAEFPKEGPSILRIQQVVRGDSAAYFCASSPSYRTGRNIQYFGAGTRLSVL.

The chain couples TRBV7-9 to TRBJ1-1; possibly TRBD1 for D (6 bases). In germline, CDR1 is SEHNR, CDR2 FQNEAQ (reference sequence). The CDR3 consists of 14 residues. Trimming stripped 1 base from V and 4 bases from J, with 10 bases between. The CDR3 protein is CASSLGSGVTEAFF. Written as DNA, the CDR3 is TGTGCCAGCAGCTTAGGATCAGGGGTCACTGAAGCTTTCTTT.

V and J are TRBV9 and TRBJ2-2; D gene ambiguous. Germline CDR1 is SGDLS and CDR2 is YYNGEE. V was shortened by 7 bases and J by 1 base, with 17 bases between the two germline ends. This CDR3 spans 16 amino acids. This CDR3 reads CASSAALIQNTGELFF. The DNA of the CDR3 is TGTGCCAGCTCCGCGGCCCTTATCCAGAACACCGGGGAGCTGTTTTTT.

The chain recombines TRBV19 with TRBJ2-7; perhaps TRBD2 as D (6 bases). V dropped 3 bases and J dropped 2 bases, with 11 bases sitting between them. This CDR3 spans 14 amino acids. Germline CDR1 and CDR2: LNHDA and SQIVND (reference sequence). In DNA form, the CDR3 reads TGTGCCAGTAGTATCGGAGGGGAACCCTACGAGCAGTACTTC. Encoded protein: CASSIGGEPYEQYF.

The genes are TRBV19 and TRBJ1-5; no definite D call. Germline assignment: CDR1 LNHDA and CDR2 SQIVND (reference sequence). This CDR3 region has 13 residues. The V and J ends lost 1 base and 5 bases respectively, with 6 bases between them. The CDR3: CASSIVEDQPQHF. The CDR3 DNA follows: TGTGCCAGTAGTATAGTGGAGGATCAGCCCCAGCATTTT. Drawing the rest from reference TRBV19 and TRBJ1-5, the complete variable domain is DGGITQSPKYLFRKEGQNVTLSCEQNLNHDAMYWYRQDPGQGLRLIYYSQIVNDFQKGDIAEGYSVSREKKESFPLTVTSAQKNPTAFYLCASSIVEDQPQHFGDGTRLSIL.

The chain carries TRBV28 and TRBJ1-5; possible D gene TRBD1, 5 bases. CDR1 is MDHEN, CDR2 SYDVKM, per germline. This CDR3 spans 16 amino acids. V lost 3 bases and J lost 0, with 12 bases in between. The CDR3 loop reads CASSFQGGPSNQPQHF. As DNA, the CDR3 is TGTGCCAGCAGTTTTCAGGGAGGGCCTAGCAATCAGCCCCAGCATTTT.

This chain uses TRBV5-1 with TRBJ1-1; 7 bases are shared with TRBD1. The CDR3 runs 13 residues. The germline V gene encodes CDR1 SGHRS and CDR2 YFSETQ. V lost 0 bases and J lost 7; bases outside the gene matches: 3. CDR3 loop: CASSLEGAGEAFF. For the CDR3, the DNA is TGCGCCAGCAGCTTGGAGGGGGCTGGTGAAGCTTTCTTT.

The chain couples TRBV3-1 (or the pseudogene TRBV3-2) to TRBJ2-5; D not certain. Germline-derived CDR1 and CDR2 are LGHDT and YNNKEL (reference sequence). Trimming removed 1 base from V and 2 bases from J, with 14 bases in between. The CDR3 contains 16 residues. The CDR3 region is CASSQGIPTRQETQYF. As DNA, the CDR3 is TGTGCCAGCAGCCAAGGGATCCCGACAAGGCAAGAGACCCAGTACTTC.

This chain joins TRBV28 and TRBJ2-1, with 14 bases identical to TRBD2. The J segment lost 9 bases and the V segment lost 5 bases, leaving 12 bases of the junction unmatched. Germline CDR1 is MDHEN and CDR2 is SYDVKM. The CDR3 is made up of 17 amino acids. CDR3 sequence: CASSTPRTSGRRGEQFF. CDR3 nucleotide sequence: TGTGCCAGCAGTACCCCCAGGACTAGCGGGAGGAGGGGTGAGCAGTTCTTC. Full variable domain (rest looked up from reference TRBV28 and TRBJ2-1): DVKVTQSSRYLVKRTGEKVFLECVQDMDHENMFWYRQDPGLGLRLIYFSYDVKMKEKGDIPEGYSVSREKKERFSLILESASTNQTSMYLCASSTPRTSGRRGEQFFGPGTRLTVL.

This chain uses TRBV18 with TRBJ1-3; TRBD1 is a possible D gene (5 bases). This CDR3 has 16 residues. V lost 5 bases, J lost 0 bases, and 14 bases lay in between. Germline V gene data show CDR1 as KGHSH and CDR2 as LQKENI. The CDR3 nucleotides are TGTGCCAGCTCATCTAAACAGGCCTCCTCTGGAAACACCATATATTTT. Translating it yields CASSSKQASSGNTIYF.

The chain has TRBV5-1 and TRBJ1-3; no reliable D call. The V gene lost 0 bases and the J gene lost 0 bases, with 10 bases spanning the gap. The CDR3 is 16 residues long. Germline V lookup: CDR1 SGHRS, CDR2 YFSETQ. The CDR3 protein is CASSLDRGYSGNTIYF. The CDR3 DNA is TGCGCCAGCAGCTTGGATCGCGGGTACTCTGGAAACACCATATATTTT.

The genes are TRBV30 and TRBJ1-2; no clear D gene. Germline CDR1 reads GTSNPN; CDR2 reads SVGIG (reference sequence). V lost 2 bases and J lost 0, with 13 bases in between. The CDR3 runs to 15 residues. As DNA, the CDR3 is TGTGCCTGGAGTTCGGGAATGGTAGCTAACTATGGCTACACCTTC. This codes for CAWSSGMVANYGYTF.

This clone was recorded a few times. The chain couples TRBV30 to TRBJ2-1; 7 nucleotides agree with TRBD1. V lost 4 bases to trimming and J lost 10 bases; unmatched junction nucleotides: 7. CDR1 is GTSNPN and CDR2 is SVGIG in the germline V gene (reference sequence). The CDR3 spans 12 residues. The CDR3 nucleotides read TGTGCCTGGAACAGGGGCCCCTCGGAGCAGTTCTTC. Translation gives CAWNRGPSEQFF.

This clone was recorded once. The CDR3 sequence is CSVAGPSSTDTQYF. The CDR3 DNA sequence: TGCAGCGTTGCGGGTCCTTCTAGCACAGATACGCAGTATTTT. The chain uses TRBV29-1 and TRBJ2-3; D is unresolved. Trimming pared 4 bases from V and 0 bases from J, leaving 11 bases between. This CDR3 has 14 amino acids. CDR1 and CDR2 from the germline V gene are SQVTM and ANQGSEA.

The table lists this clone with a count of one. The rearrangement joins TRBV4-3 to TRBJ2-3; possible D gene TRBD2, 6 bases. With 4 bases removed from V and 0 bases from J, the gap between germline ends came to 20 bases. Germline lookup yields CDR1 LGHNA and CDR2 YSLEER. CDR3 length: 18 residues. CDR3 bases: TGCGCCAGCAGCCTGGAAGCCAGGAGGGCCGGAAGCACAGATACGCAGTATTTT. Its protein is CASSLEARRAGSTDTQYF.

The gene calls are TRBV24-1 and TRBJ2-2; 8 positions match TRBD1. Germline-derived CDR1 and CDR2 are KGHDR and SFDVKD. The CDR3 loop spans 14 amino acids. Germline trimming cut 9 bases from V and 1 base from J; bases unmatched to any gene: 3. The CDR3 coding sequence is TGTGCCACCGGAACAGGGGGGAACACCGGGGAGCTGTTTTTT. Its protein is CATGTGGNTGELFF.

Written as DNA, the CDR3 is TGTGCCAGCAGCTTAGACTATTCTAGAGCTTTCTTT. Its protein product is CASSLDYSRAFF. The chain combines TRBV7-2 with TRBJ1-1; D gene uncertain. The CDR3 loop spans 12 amino acids. Germline assignment: CDR1 SGHTA and CDR2 FQGNSA. The germline V and J ends were trimmed by 1 base and 10 bases, with 10 bases remaining between them.

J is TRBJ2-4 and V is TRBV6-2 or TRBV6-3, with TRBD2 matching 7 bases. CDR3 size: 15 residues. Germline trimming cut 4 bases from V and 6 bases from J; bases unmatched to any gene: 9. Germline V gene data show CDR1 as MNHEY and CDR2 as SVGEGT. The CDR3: CASSWGRGSGNIQYF. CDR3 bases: TGTGCCAGCAGTTGGGGCCGCGGGAGCGGAAACATTCAGTACTTC.

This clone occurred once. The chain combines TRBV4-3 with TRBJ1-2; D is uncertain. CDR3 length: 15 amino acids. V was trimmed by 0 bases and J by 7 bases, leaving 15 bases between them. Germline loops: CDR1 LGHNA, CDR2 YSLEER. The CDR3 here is CASSQEVYASFGYTF. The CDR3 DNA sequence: TGCGCCAGCAGCCAAGAGGTCTACGCTTCCTTTGGCTACACCTTC.

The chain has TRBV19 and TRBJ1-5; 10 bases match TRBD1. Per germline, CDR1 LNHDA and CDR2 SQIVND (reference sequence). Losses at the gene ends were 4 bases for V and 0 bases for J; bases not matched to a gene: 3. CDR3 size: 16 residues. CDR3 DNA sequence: TGTGCCAGTAGTAGGAGACAGGGGGCTAGCAATCAGCCCCAGCATTTT. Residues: CASSRRQGASNQPQHF.

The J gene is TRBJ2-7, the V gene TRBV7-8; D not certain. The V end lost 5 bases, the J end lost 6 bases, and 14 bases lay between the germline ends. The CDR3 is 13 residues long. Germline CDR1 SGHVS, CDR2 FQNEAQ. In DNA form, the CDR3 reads TGTGCCAGCAGCCGAAATAGTGTTGGCGAGCAGTACTTC. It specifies CASSRNSVGEQYF.

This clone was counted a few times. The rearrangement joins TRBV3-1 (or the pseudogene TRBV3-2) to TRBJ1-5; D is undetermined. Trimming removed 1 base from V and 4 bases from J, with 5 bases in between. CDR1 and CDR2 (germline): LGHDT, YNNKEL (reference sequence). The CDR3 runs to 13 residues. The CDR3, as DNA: TGTGCCAGCAGCCAAGGAGGTAATCAGCCCCAGCATTTT. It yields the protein CASSQGGNQPQHF.

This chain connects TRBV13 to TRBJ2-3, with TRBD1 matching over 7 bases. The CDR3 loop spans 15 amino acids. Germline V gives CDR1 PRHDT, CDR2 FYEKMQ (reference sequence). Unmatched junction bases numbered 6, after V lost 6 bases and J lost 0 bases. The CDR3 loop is CASSRQGISTDTQYF. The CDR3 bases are TGTGCCAGCAGTCGACAGGGTATTAGCACAGATACGCAGTATTTT. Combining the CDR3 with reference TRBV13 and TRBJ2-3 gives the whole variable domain AAGVIQSPRHLIKEKRETATLKCYPIPRHDTVYWYQQGPGQDPQFLISFYEKMQSDKGSIPDRFSAQQFSDYHSELNMSSLELGDSALYFCASSRQGISTDTQYFGPGTRLTVL.

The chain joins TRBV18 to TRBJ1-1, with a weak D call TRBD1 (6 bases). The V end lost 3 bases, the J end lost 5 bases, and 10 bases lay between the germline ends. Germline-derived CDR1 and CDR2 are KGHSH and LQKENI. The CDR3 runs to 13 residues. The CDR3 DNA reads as TGTGCCAGCTCACCGACAGGACAGACTGAAGCTTTCTTT. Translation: CASSPTGQTEAFF.

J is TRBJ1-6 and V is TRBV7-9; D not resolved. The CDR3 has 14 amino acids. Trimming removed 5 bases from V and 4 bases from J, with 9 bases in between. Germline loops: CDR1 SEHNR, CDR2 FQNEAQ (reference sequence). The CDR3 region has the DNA TGTGCCAGCAGCACATCACAGTATAATTCACCCCTCCACTTT. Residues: CASSTSQYNSPLHF.

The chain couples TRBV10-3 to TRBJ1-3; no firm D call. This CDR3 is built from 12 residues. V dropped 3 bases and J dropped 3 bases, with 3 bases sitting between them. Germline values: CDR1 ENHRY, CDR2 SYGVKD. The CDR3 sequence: CAISDYGNTIYF. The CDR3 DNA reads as TGTGCCATCAGTGATTATGGAAACACCATATATTTT.

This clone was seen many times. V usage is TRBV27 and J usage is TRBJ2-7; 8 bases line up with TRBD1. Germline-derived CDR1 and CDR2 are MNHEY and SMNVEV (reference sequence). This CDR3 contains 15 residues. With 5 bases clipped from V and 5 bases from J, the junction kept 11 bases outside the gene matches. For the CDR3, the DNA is TGTGCCAGCAGTCTGGGATCGACAGGGGTCCACGAGCAGTACTTC. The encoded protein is CASSLGSTGVHEQYF.

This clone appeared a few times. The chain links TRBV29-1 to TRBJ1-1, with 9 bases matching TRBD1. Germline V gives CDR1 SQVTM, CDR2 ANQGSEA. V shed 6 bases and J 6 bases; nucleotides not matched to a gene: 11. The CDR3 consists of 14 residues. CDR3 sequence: CSVVNTGGQAEAFF. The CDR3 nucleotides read TGCAGCGTCGTAAACACAGGGGGCCAGGCTGAAGCTTTCTTT.

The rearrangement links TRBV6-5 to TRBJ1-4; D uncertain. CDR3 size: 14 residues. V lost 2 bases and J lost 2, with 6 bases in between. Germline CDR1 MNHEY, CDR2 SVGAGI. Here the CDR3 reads CASSYEWTNEKLFF. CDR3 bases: TGTGCCAGCAGTTACGAGTGGACTAATGAAAAACTGTTTTTT.

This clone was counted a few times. CDR3 sequence: CASSREGRYYNEQFF. The DNA for the CDR3 is TGTGCCAGCAGCCGAGAGGGCAGGTACTACAATGAGCAGTTCTTC. The chain uses TRBV14 and TRBJ2-1, with D perhaps matching TRBD2 (5 bases). Trimming removed 4 bases at V and 3 bases at J, with 13 bases between. Germline-derived CDR1 and CDR2 are SGHDN and FVKESK. The CDR3 consists of 15 residues.

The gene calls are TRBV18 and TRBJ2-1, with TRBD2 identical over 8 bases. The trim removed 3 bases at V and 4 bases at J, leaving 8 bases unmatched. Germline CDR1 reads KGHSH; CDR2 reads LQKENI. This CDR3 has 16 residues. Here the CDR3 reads CASSPPGLGIYNEQFF. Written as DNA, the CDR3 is TGTGCCAGCTCACCCCCGGGACTAGGGATTTACAATGAGCAGTTCTTC.